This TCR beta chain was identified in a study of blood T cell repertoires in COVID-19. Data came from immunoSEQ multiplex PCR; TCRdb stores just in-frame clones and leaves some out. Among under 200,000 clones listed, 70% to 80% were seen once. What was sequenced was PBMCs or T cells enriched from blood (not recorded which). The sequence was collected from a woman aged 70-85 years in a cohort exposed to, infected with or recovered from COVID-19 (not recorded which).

The CDR3 DNA reads as TGTGCCAGCAGCTGGACTAGCTGCAATGAGCAGTTCTTC. It translates to CASSWTSCNEQFF. The rearrangement joins TRBV12-1 to TRBJ2-1; the D segment call TRBD2 is taken from the table without a DNA check. TRBV12-1 is labeled a pseudogene. The CDR3 spans 13 residues.